This T cell receptor (beta chain) was obtained from a study of memory CD4+ T cells and cytomegalovirus serostatus. Background on the study: Donors were healthy Belgian adults, under 10 CMV seropositive and roughly 25 seronegative. Study-wide results and limits: Median bootstrapped AUC for CMV status was just under 0.97 originally, less than 0.93 US-trained.

The length of the CDR3 is 16 residues. Trimming took off 6 bases at V and 2 bases at J, with 16 bases between the two ends. CDR1 is KGHSH and CDR2 is LQKENI in the germline V gene. This clone was seen more than once but under ten times. The target antigen is unknown. Some clones are missing from TCRdb's copy, which holds only in-frame ones; the method was immunoSEQ multiplex PCR. The sample contains tens of thousands of clones, roughly 81% of which appear only once. The sort gate was single viable CD3+CD4+CD8-CD45RO+ cells for memory CD4+ T cells. Sequencing was performed on memory CD4+ T cells from blood. V gene TRBV18 combines with J gene TRBJ2-2, with a possible D match to TRBD1 (6 bases). The clonotype originates from an adult in good health and CMV-seronegative. CDR3 DNA: TGTGCCAGCTCCACGCAGGGGACCAAAAACACCGGGGAGCTGTTTTTT. It codes for CASSTQGTKNTGELFF.